What follows is one T cell receptor (beta chain) and its context. The data were taken from a study of blood T cell repertoires in COVID-19. Study details: In each case, the material was cDNA or gDNA derived from T cells, B-cell-depleted T cells, or PBMCs.

CDR1 and CDR2 (germline): KGHSH, LQKENI. The CDR3 is 17 amino acids. Trimming at V came to 6 bases and at J to 0 bases, leaving 12 bases not matched to a gene. Authors' processing steps: Nucleated cell number was recorded as an estimate derived from reference gene primer amplification. Sequenced by immunoSEQ multiplex PCR; TCRdb stores in-frame clones only, minus some. V, J and clone size were drawn from that table, and D and trimming were deduced from the DNA. Altogether around 100,000 clones are present, over 75% being singletons, with the ten largest covering around 5%. The chain combines TRBV18 with TRBJ2-5, with 8 bases that match TRBD2. Sequencing used peripheral blood. This TCR was recovered from a man aged 50-59 years with acute or convalescent COVID-19. CDR3 region: CASSEVRLAGYQETQYF. CDR3 bases: TGTGCCAGCTCTGAGGTTCGTCTAGCGGGTTACCAAGAGACCCAGTACTTC.